This is a list of T cell receptor beta chains from one sample in a study of cytomegalovirus exposure and HLA in healthy donors. Clones were sequenced by immunoSEQ multiplex PCR, and TCRdb holds only the in-frame ones, with some missing. The data show 130,000 or so clones, with roughly 87% seen just once and 1% to 1.5% held by the top ten. Sequenced material: PBMCs. These receptors were obtained from a woman younger than 35 in good health and CMV-seronegative. Each CDR3 is given with its conserved first and last residue. D genes are given only for firm matches. Expanded clones are given a class, and other clones once, few, many or no size at all.

-	-	TRBV6-5	TRBJ1-1	TGTGCCAGCAGTGACGGGGTGAACACTGAAGCTTTCTTT	CASSDGVNTEAFF
-	TRBD2	TRBV5-1	TRBJ2-1	TGCGCCAGCAGCTTGTACGGGACTAGCGGGTACAATGAGCAGTTCTTC	CASSLYGTSGYNEQFF
-	-	TRBV4-1	TRBJ2-1	TGCGCCAGCAGCCAAGAGAGGGTAAACTACAATGAGCAGTTCTTC	CASSQERVNYNEQFF
-	TRBD2	TRBV11-2	TRBJ2-7	TGTGCCAGCAGCCACCTATTGGCGGGGGGTACCTACGAGCAGTACTTC	CASSHLLAGGTYEQYF
-	TRBD2	TRBV12-5	TRBJ2-1	TGTGCTAGTGGTCCCCCTCAGAGCGGGGGGGCCATCAATGAGCAGTTCTTC	CASGPPQSGGAINEQFF
-	-	TRBV5-1	TRBJ2-1	TGCGCCAGCAGCTTGGTGAGCGGACCCTACAATGAGCAGTTCTTC	CASSLVSGPYNEQFF
once	-	TRBV28	TRBJ1-4	TGTGCCAGCAGTTTAGTCTCCCAGGCACGAACATCGGAAAAACTGTTTTTT	CASSLVSQARTSEKLFF
once	-	TRBV7-8	TRBJ2-1	TGTGCCAGCAGCTTACTGAATGCCCACCGAGCGCAGTTCTTC	CASSLLNAHRAQFF
-	TRBD1	TRBV6-5	TRBJ2-6	TGTGCCAGCAGTTACCGGACAGGGCTAGGGGCCAACGTCCTGACTTTC	CASSYRTGLGANVLTF
-	-	TRBV5-1	TRBJ1-5	TGCGCCAGCAGCTTGTTTTCAGGGGGCAATCAGCCCCAGCATTTT	CASSLFSGGNQPQHF
-	-	TRBV6-6	TRBJ1-2	TGTGCCAGCAGTTTAAGCCATCGGCGGCACTATGGCTACACCTTC	CASSLSHRRHYGYTF
-	TRBD1	TRBV19	TRBJ1-4	TGTGCCAGTAGTTCTCAAAACAGGGGAAGTGAAAAACTGTTTTTT	CASSSQNRGSEKLFF
once	TRBD1	TRBV5-1	TRBJ1-2	TGCGCCAGCAGCCGAAGGACAGGACAGGGGAAGGGCTACACCTTC	CASSRRTGQGKGYTF
-	TRBD2	TRBV5-4	TRBJ2-1	TGTGCCAGCAGCCTAAATAGCGGGGACTACAATGAGCAGTTCTTC	CASSLNSGDYNEQFF
-	-	TRBV19	TRBJ1-5	TGTGCCAGTAGTCAGGGTGGCAATCAGCCCCAGCATTTT	CASSQGGNQPQHF
-	TRBD2	TRBV7-2	TRBJ2-7	TGTGCCAGCAGGTTGACTAGCGGGGGATCCTACGAGCAGTACTTC	CASRLTSGGSYEQYF
few	TRBD2	TRBV6-5	TRBJ2-2	TGTGCCAGCACCTCCGGGACTAGTATAACCGGGGAGCTGTTTTTT	CASTSGTSITGELFF
few	TRBD1	TRBV9	TRBJ1-4	TGTGCCAGCAGCGTAGGAGAGACAGGGGTTGAAAAACTGTTTTTT	CASSVGETGVEKLFF
-	TRBD2	TRBV10-2	TRBJ2-3	TGCGCCAGTAGCGGGGGCCCCAGCACAGATACGCAGTATTTT	CASSGGPSTDTQYF
once	-	TRBV4-1	TRBJ2-7	TGCGCCAGCAGCCAAGGTACAGGAGACTACGAGCAGTACTTC	CASSQGTGDYEQYF
-	TRBD2	TRBV29-1	TRBJ2-1	TGCAGCGTTGGGCGGGGGGGCAACAATGAGCAGTTCTTC	CSVGRGGNNEQFF
-	TRBD2	TRBV10-2	TRBJ2-1	TGCGCCAGCAGTGATGGACTAGGCAATGAGCAGTTCTTC	CASSDGLGNEQFF
-	TRBD1	TRBV7-6	TRBJ1-5	TGTGCCAGCAGCTTGCAACAGGGGTTAAATCAGCCCCAGCATTTT	CASSLQQGLNQPQHF
-	-	TRBV7-9	TRBJ2-2	TGTGCCAGCAGCCCGACGACAGGGAACACCGGGGAGCTGTTTTTT	CASSPTTGNTGELFF
-	TRBD1	TRBV6-6	TRBJ1-5	TGTGCCAGCGCGGCGGACAGGGGGATCGCAGGCCAGCCCCAGCATTTT	CASAADRGIAGQPQHF
-	-	TRBV28	TRBJ2-7	TGTGCCAGCAGTTTAGGACAGCCCTACGAGCAGTACTTC	CASSLGQPYEQYF
-	-	TRBV5-1	TRBJ2-1	TGCGCCAGCAGCTTGGCCCCCAGCTCCTACAATGAGCAGTTCTTC	CASSLAPSSYNEQFF
-	TRBD1	TRBV6-6	TRBJ1-1	TGTGCCAGCAGTTACGAGGGGGCCCTGAACACTGAAGCTTTCTTT	CASSYEGALNTEAFF
-	-	TRBV6-5	TRBJ2-5	TGTGCCAGCAGAGAGCTGAACCAAGAGACCCAGTACTTC	CASRELNQETQYF
once	-	TRBV6-5	TRBJ1-4	TGTGCCAGCAGGGGGGCCCGGAGGGAAAAACTGTTTTTT	CASRGARREKLFF
-	TRBD2	TRBV27	TRBJ2-1	TGTGCCAGCCGGCCCGGGACTAACAATGAGCAGTTCTTC	CASRPGTNNEQFF
-	-	TRBV7-5	TRBJ1-5	TGTGCCAGAAGCTTAAAATGCAGGGCCGAGGGCAATCAGCCCCAGCATTTT	CARSLKCRAEGNQPQHF
-	-	TRBV5-1	TRBJ2-5	TGCGCCAGCAGCTTGGGGGCAGGGTCAGAGACCCAGTACTTC	CASSLGAGSETQYF
-	-	TRBV5-6	TRBJ1-2	TGTGCCAGCAGCTTGGCAAAGGATCGACGGGGTGGCTACACCTTC	CASSLAKDRRGGYTF
-	TRBD1	TRBV7-9	TRBJ1-2	TGTGCCAGCAGCTTAGGGTTGCGGGGACAGGGGAGCGGTGGCTACACCTTC	CASSLGLRGQGSGGYTF
-	-	TRBV5-1	TRBJ2-2	TGCGCCAGCACTCAAGCGAGGGGGGGCCATGCCGGGGAGCTGTTTTTT	CASTQARGGHAGELFF
-	-	TRBV6-1	TRBJ1-2	TGTGCCAGCAGAGACCAGGGTTTGGGCTATGGCTACACCTTC	CASRDQGLGYGYTF
-	-	TRBV7-9	TRBJ2-1	TGTGCCAGCAGCTTTCAGATCGGGAATGAGCAGTTCTTC	CASSFQIGNEQFF
-	TRBD1	TRBV11-2	TRBJ2-7	TGTGCCAGCAGCTTATGGGACAGAGCCTACGAGCAGTACTTC	CASSLWDRAYEQYF
-	-	TRBV5-1	TRBJ2-7	TGCGCCAGCAGCTTGGAAATAGCCTTCCCTCGCGAGCAGTACTTC	CASSLEIAFPREQYF
-	TRBD2	TRBV7-9	TRBJ2-3	TGTGCCAGCAGCTTTTCGCGGGGGGGCGGGCCAGATACGCAGTATTTT	CASSFSRGGGPDTQYF
-	TRBD1	TRBV9	TRBJ2-6	TGTGCCAGCAGCTTATACAGGGGGGCCTACTCTGGGGCCAACGTCCTGACTTTC	CASSLYRGAYSGANVLTF
-	TRBD1	TRBV5-6	TRBJ1-2	TGTGCCAGCAGCCGGGACAGCCGCTATGGCTACACCTTC	CASSRDSRYGYTF
-	-	TRBV5-6	TRBJ1-3	TGTGCCAGCAGCTTAGCAGGGAGGGCTGGAAACACCATATATTTT	CASSLAGRAGNTIYF
-	-	TRBV18	TRBJ1-2	TGTGCCAGCTCGAGCCCAGGGGATGGGAGCTATGGCTACACCTTC	CASSSPGDGSYGYTF
once	-	TRBV5-1	TRBJ1-5	TGCGCCAGCAGCCCTGGGCAGGGCAAGGATCAGCCCCAGCATTTT	CASSPGQGKDQPQHF
-	-	TRBV7-8	TRBJ2-1	TGTGCCAGCAGCTTAGCGGGGATAGGGGCCCCCTCCTACAATGAGCAGTTCTTC	CASSLAGIGAPSYNEQFF
-	TRBD2	TRBV9	TRBJ2-2	TGTGCCAGCCGGCACGGGGGGGACACCGGGGAGCTGTTTTTT	CASRHGGDTGELFF
-	TRBD1	TRBV12-5	TRBJ2-5	TGTGCTAGTGGTTTGGGAACCGGGACAGAAGAGACCCAGTACTTC	CASGLGTGTEETQYF
-	TRBD1	TRBV25-1	TRBJ1-5	TGTGCCAGCAGTGAATCGGGACAGGGATCTCAGCCCCAGCATTTT	CASSESGQGSQPQHF
-	TRBD1	TRBV5-4	TRBJ2-7	TGTGCCAGCAGCTCCCCTCCGGGACAGGGCTCCTACGAGCAGTACTTC	CASSSPPGQGSYEQYF
once	-	TRBV20-1	TRBJ2-1	TGCAGTGCAAGCAGGGGCAATGAGCAGTTCTTC	CSASRGNEQFF